These 10 T cell receptor beta chains share one sample of origin, sequenced in a study of cytomegalovirus exposure and HLA in healthy donors. Use of 60 Vbeta and 13 Jbeta primers characterized the PCR. Data came from immunoSEQ multiplex PCR; TCRdb stores just in-frame clones and leaves some out. This table holds about 200,000 clones, approximately 80% found once. Material: PBMCs. Every receptor here comes from a girl aged 10-17 years in good health and CMV-seronegative.

Regarding this clone: Other DNA sequences within the sample encode an identical CDR3. Written as DNA, the CDR3 is TGTGCCAGCAGCTTAGGTACAGGGAACACTGAAGCTTTCTTT. Its translation: CASSLGTGNTEAFF. The chain couples TRBV11-2 to TRBJ1-1; D is possibly TRBD1 (5 bases). Germline CDR1 SGHAT, CDR2 FQNNGV. V shed 1 base and J shed 1 base, with 7 bases lying between them. This CDR3 has 14 residues.

This chain connects TRBV4-3 to TRBJ2-1; 8 bases agree with TRBD1. In germline, CDR1 is LGHNA, CDR2 YSLEER. The CDR3 is made up of 15 amino acids. Germline trimming cut 4 bases from V and 7 bases from J; bases unmatched to any gene: 9. CDR3 bases: TGCGCCAGCAGCCGAGGACAGGGAAGAGTTAATGAGCAGTTCTTC. Translated: CASSRGQGRVNEQFF.

The chain combines TRBV19 with TRBJ2-7, with TRBD1 identical over 10 bases. Germline assignment: CDR1 LNHDA and CDR2 SQIVND (reference sequence). CDR3 length: 12 residues. The V and J ends lost 8 bases and 7 bases, in that order; junction bases with no gene match: 5. The CDR3 nucleotides are TGTGCCAGTCACAGACAGGGGGCAGAGCAGTACTTC. Translating it yields CASHRQGAEQYF.

The CDR3 DNA is TGTGCCAGCTCAGGGGCCGGTCAAGACTACGAGCAGTACTTC. Translation: CASSGAGQDYEQYF. The V call is TRBV18, the J call TRBJ2-7; TRBD1 is a possible D gene (5 bases). Trimming removed 5 bases at V and 3 bases at J, with 14 bases between. Germline V gene lookup returns CDR1 KGHSH and CDR2 LQKENI. The CDR3 is 14 residues long.

The V gene is TRBV9, the J gene TRBJ2-7; weak D call: TRBD1 (6 bases). Trimming removed 0 bases at V and 3 bases at J, with 22 bases between. Germline V gene sequence: CDR1 SGDLS, CDR2 YYNGEE. CDR3 length: 18 residues. In nucleotides, the CDR3 is TGTGCCAGCAGCGTAGCCCCAAGAACAGGGAACGCCAACTACGAGCAGTACTTC. Translated, it gives CASSVAPRTGNANYEQYF.

The chain recombines TRBV27 with TRBJ2-2; TRBD2 aligns across 7 bases. Germline CDR1 reads MNHEY; CDR2 reads SMNVEV (reference sequence). Trimming cost V 3 bases and J 0 bases; bases outside gene matches: 7. This CDR3 is built from 17 residues. The CDR3 DNA is TGTGCCAGCAGTTTTCGTGGGAGGGCCGCGAACACCGGGGAGCTGTTTTTT. Protein: CASSFRGRAANTGELFF.

The chain has TRBV6-1 and TRBJ2-1; TRBD2 might be the D (6 bases). Trimming shortened V by 4 bases and J by 3 bases, and 13 bases separated the two germline ends. There are 15 residues in the CDR3. Germline V lookup: CDR1 MNHNS, CDR2 SASEGT. The CDR3 is CASSVPGTVYNEQFF. CDR3 in DNA: TGTGCCAGCAGTGTCCCCGGGACTGTCTACAATGAGCAGTTCTTC.

The rearrangement uses TRBV13 and TRBJ1-2; a weak D match, TRBD1 (6 bases). The CDR3 is 15 residues long. CDR1 is PRHDT, CDR2 FYEKMQ, per germline (reference sequence). Deletions cut 6 bases from V and 3 bases from J, with 17 bases between. The CDR3 loop is CASRSYGGADYGYTF. The DNA of the CDR3 is TGTGCCAGCAGGTCATATGGGGGGGCAGACTATGGCTACACCTTC.

The V and J genes are TRBV7-9 and TRBJ2-3; 8 bases match TRBD2. Trimming at V came to 6 bases and at J to 6 bases, leaving 11 bases not matched to a gene. The CDR3 is made up of 15 amino acids. Germline V gene lookup returns CDR1 SEHNR and CDR2 FQNEAQ (reference sequence). The CDR3 here is CASRTAGGAGDTQYF. CDR3 in DNA: TGTGCCAGCAGAACCGCCGGGGGGGCAGGGGATACGCAGTATTTT.

This clone has a single count. V is TRBV15 and J is TRBJ2-7, with 11 bases identical to TRBD2. Germline lookup yields CDR1 LNHNV and CDR2 YYDKDF (reference sequence). Trimming at V came to 9 bases and at J to 6 bases, leaving 7 bases not matched to a gene. The CDR3 runs 13 residues. The CDR3 sequence is CATKLAGAPEQYF. The CDR3 bases are TGTGCCACTAAACTAGCGGGAGCGCCCGAGCAGTACTTC.